The present T cell receptor (beta chain) was sequenced within a study of blood T cells in healthy people across ages. The sample holds many counts of this clonotype. Alongside a J-beta primer mix, a sample-barcoded 5' primer served in a second PCR lasting about 7 to 11 cycles. TCRdb analysed the 5' RACE reads with MiXCR anew, one entry per CDR3 protein. The sample consists of 650,000 to 700,000 distinct CDR3 sequences, about 30% of them appearing once. Germline lookup yields CDR1 SGHTA and CDR2 FQGNSA. The CDR3 consists of 14 residues. The V gene lost 3 bases and the J gene lost 5 bases, with 13 bases spanning the gap.

The chain recombines TRBV7-2 with TRBJ2-5, with D perhaps TRBD2 (7 bases). The sequenced sample was blood. This receptor was identified in a woman older than 75 in good health. DNA of the CDR3: TGTGCCAGCAGCTTTGCGCGGGGGCAGGAGACCCAGTACTTC. Its protein is CASSFARGQETQYF.